Listed here are 20 T cell receptor beta chains from one sample, sequenced in a study of OX40 agonist ivuxolimab in advanced cancers. Sequencing used immunoSEQ multiplex PCR; TCRdb keeps in-frame clones, though not all of them. This table has 90,000 to 95,000 clones, about 90% appearing once. The source was CD4+ or CD8+ T cells sorted from blood, collected in a trial of the OX40 agonist ivuxolimab. All receptors come from an adult with an advanced solid tumor such as melanoma, head and neck, liver or kidney cancer.

The chain uses TRBV11-2 and TRBJ1-4; a weak D match, TRBD1 (6 bases). Trimming took 5 bases from V and 7 from J, leaving 14 bases between them. Germline V gene sequence: CDR1 SGHAT, CDR2 FQNNGV. This CDR3 has 14 residues. The CDR3 loop reads CASSQNRAAEKLFF. The CDR3 region has the DNA TGTGCCAGCAGCCAGAACAGGGCGGCTGAAAAACTGTTTTTT.

The V and J genes are TRBV7-2 and TRBJ1-2, with D uncertain. Germline values: CDR1 SGHTA, CDR2 FQGNSA. V dropped 5 bases and J dropped 6 bases, with 13 bases sitting between them. The CDR3 has 13 amino acids. DNA for the CDR3: TGTGCCAGCAGCGTACCAAAATTCGATGGCTACACCTTC. This translates into CASSVPKFDGYTF.

The rearrangement links TRBV2 to TRBJ1-5; TRBD1 matches 9 bases. CDR3 length equals 19 residues. J gave up 5 bases and V 3 bases, and 17 bases lay outside the gene matches. Looked up from germline, CDR1 is SNHLY and CDR2 is FYNNEI. CDR3 coding DNA: TGTGCCAGCAGTGACCCTCTAGGGACAGGGAGATTTCGTGATCAGCCCCAGCATTTT. Protein product: CASSDPLGTGRFRDQPQHF.

The CDR3 sequence: CASSRTGPRRAGETFYTDTQYF. As DNA, the CDR3 is TGTGCCAGCAGTCGCACCGGCCCGAGGAGAGCGGGAGAAACTTTTTACACAGATACGCAGTATTTT. The genes are TRBV28 and TRBJ2-3, with 8 bases matching TRBD2. The CDR3 is 22 amino acids. The germline gives CDR1 MDHEN, CDR2 SYDVKM. The V segment lost 5 bases and the J segment 2 bases; nucleotides outside the gene matches: 27.

The chain employs TRBV5-1 and TRBJ2-7; 14 bases are shared with TRBD2. CDR1 is SGHRS and CDR2 is YFSETQ in the germline V gene. This CDR3 comprises 17 residues. Trimming cost V 5 bases and J 1 base; bases outside gene matches: 8. CDR3 residues: CASSSGLAGDRSYEQYF. In nucleotides, the CDR3 is TGCGCCAGCAGTTCGGGACTAGCGGGAGATCGGTCCTACGAGCAGTACTTC.

The gene calls are TRBV27 and TRBJ2-5; D perhaps matches TRBD2 (6 bases). V shed 5 bases and J shed 1 base, with 8 bases lying between them. CDR1 is MNHEY and CDR2 is SMNVEV in the germline V gene (reference sequence). CDR3 length equals 13 residues. This CDR3 is CASSRDFQETQYF. DNA for the CDR3: TGTGCCAGCAGTCGGGACTTCCAAGAGACCCAGTACTTC.

This sequence joins TRBV9 and TRBJ2-3; D is perhaps TRBD2 (5 bases). The germline V gene has CDR1 SGDLS and CDR2 YYNGEE. This CDR3 comprises 14 residues. The V and J ends lost 4 bases and 0 bases respectively, with 9 bases between them. The chain's CDR3 is CASSPRTSTDTQYF. DNA for the CDR3: TGTGCCAGCAGCCCTCGGACTAGCACAGATACGCAGTATTTT.

This chain uses TRBV7-2 with TRBJ2-2, with D tentatively TRBD1 or TRBD2 (5 bases each). Trimming removed 2 bases at V and 7 bases at J, with 17 bases between. The CDR3 spans 16 residues. The germline V gene has CDR1 SGHTA and CDR2 FQGNSA. CDR3 in amino acids: CASSLSGTSLGGELFF. CDR3 DNA sequence: TGTGCCAGCAGCTTATCTGGGACGTCGCTTGGCGGGGAGCTGTTTTTT.

The V call is TRBV7-3, the J call TRBJ2-6, with D perhaps being TRBD1 or TRBD2 (5 bases each). This CDR3 is 16 amino acids long. The germline gives CDR1 SGHTA, CDR2 FQGTGA. V lost 6 bases to trimming and J lost 3 bases, with 15 bases between them. CDR3 residues: CASSDGAVLGANVLTF. CDR3 nucleotide sequence: TGTGCCAGCAGTGACGGGGCAGTCCTTGGGGCCAACGTCCTGACTTTC. The variable domain in full, with the rest retrieved from reference TRBV7-3 and TRBJ2-6, is GAGVSQTPSNKVTEKGKYVELRCDPISGHTALYWYRQSLGQGPEFLIYFQGTGAADDSGLPNDRFFAVRPEGSVSTLKIQRTERGDSAVYLCASSDGAVLGANVLTFGAGSRLTVL.

This clone has only a few counts. The rearrangement links TRBV5-3 to TRBJ2-1; tentatively, D is TRBD1 (6 bases). TRBV5-3 is an ORF for which the function is uncertain. This CDR3 has 13 amino acids. Trimming took 3 bases from V and 15 from J, leaving 19 bases between them. CDR3 loop: CARSCPKGDIVFF. The CDR3 DNA sequence: TGTGCCAGAAGCTGTCCGAAGGGGGACATAGTGTTCTTC.

The chain combines TRBV11-1 with TRBJ2-3; possibly TRBD1 for D (5 bases). The CDR3 is 17 amino acids. Germline CDR1 SGHAT, CDR2 FQDESV (reference sequence). The V end was cut by 6 bases, the J end by 0 bases, with 19 bases between. CDR3 in amino acids: CASSLENWGTSTDTQYF. The CDR3 region has the DNA TGTGCCAGCAGTCTAGAGAATTGGGGCACTAGCACAGATACGCAGTATTTT.

In this sample, this clone turned up a few times. The J gene is TRBJ2-2, the V gene TRBV6-5; TRBD1 or TRBD2 may be the D gene (6 bases each). The CDR3 is made up of 15 amino acids. CDR1 is MNHEY and CDR2 is SVGAGI in the germline V gene. The V gene lost 1 base and the J gene lost 5 bases, with 11 bases spanning the gap. As DNA, the CDR3 is TGTGCCAGCAGTTACTACGGGGGCGAGACCGGGGAGCTGTTTTTT. Its translation is CASSYYGGETGELFF.

The V gene is TRBV19, the J gene TRBJ2-3; 8 positions agree with TRBD1. After removal of 6 bases from V and 4 bases from J, the junction contained 12 bases not matched to a gene. Per germline, CDR1 LNHDA and CDR2 SQIVND (reference sequence). The CDR3 is made up of 16 amino acids. This chain's CDR3 is CASSPRRQGISDTQYF. CDR3 sequence (DNA): TGTGCCAGTAGCCCTCGGAGACAGGGGATATCAGATACGCAGTATTTT. Supplemented by reference TRBV19 and TRBJ2-3, the full variable domain reads DGGITQSPKYLFRKEGQNVTLSCEQNLNHDAMYWYRQDPGQGLRLIYYSQIVNDFQKGDIAEGYSVSREKKESFPLTVTSAQKNPTAFYLCASSPRRQGISDTQYFGPGTRLTVL.

The chain couples TRBV19 to TRBJ1-3; a possible D gene is TRBD1 (5 bases). This CDR3 has 15 residues. Trimming removed 6 bases at V and 0 bases at J, with 12 bases between. In germline, CDR1 is LNHDA, CDR2 SQIVND (reference sequence). The CDR3 coding sequence is TGTGCCAGTAGCACAGACGGGACCTCTGGAAACACCATATATTTT. Amino acid sequence: CASSTDGTSGNTIYF. The variable domain in full, completed from reference TRBV19 and TRBJ1-3, reads DGGITQSPKYLFRKEGQNVTLSCEQNLNHDAMYWYRQDPGQGLRLIYYSQIVNDFQKGDIAEGYSVSREKKESFPLTVTSAQKNPTAFYLCASSTDGTSGNTIYFGEGSWLTVV.

The V and J genes are TRBV5-6 and TRBJ2-4, with 9 bases lining up with TRBD2. The trim removed 0 bases at V and 6 bases at J, leaving 10 bases unmatched. CDR1 and CDR2 from the germline V gene are SGHDT and YYEEEE. The CDR3 loop spans 17 amino acids. The CDR3 protein is CASSLVSLAGWVNIQYF. The CDR3 DNA reads as TGTGCCAGCAGCTTGGTGTCCCTAGCGGGATGGGTAAACATTCAGTACTTC.

The rearrangement joins TRBV7-6 to TRBJ1-1; 8 positions agree with TRBD1. Looked up from germline, CDR1 is SGHVS and CDR2 is FNYEAQ. The trim removed 1 base at V and 5 bases at J, leaving 12 bases unmatched. The CDR3 runs to 17 residues. The CDR3 DNA follows: TGTGCCAGCAGCTTAGTTGATGGCGGACAGGGACGAACTGAAGCTTTCTTT. This encodes CASSLVDGGQGRTEAFF.

The rearrangement joins TRBV7-3 to TRBJ1-1; tentatively, D is TRBD1 (5 bases). Per germline, CDR1 SGHTA and CDR2 FQGTGA. Trimming cost V 1 base and J 4 bases, with 7 bases left between them. The CDR3 is 13 amino acids. The CDR3 region has the DNA TGTGCCAGCAGCTTAATTGGGGGCACTGAAGCTTTCTTT. Its translation is CASSLIGGTEAFF.

The chain recombines TRBV18 with TRBJ1-4; D is unclear. This CDR3 comprises 16 residues. The germline V and J ends were trimmed by 1 base and 1 base, with 10 bases remaining between them. Per germline, CDR1 KGHSH and CDR2 LQKENI. The CDR3 DNA follows: TGTGCCAGCTCACCACAGGGTAAAGGAACTAATGAAAAACTGTTTTTT. It specifies CASSPQGKGTNEKLFF.

The genes are TRBV9 and TRBJ2-5; no firm D call. V gave up 0 bases and J gave up 5 bases, with 8 bases separating them. There are 13 residues in the CDR3. Germline loops: CDR1 SGDLS, CDR2 YYNGEE. Written as DNA, the CDR3 is TGTGCCAGCAGCGTAGGTGATAGGGAGACCCAGTACTTC. Translating it yields CASSVGDRETQYF.

The V gene is TRBV4-1, the J gene TRBJ2-2; D not certain. Germline values: CDR1 MGHRA, CDR2 YSYEKL. Trimming cost V 6 bases and J 0 bases, with 2 bases left between them. The CDR3 has 12 residues. CDR3 DNA: TGCGCCAGCAGGACGAACACCGGGGAGCTGTTTTTT. It is translated as CASRTNTGELFF.